This TCR beta chain was retrieved from a study of blood T cell repertoires in COVID-19. Background on the study: The United States, Italy and Spain were the sources of the acute and convalescent COVID-19 samples. PBMCs, B-cell-depleted T cells, or T cells were the source of the cDNA or gDNA that made up the material.

V shed 7 bases, J shed 3 bases, and the junction held 6 bases outside the gene matches. The CDR3 consists of 15 residues. CDR1 SEHNR and CDR2 FQNEAQ come from the germline V gene (reference sequence). Authors' methods: By means of reference gene primer amplification, nucleated cell counts were estimated. The assay was immunoSEQ multiplex PCR, and TCRdb's table has in-frame clones only and misses some. V, J and clone size are taken as reported in that table, and D and trimming were inferred from the DNA itself. The sample comprises roughly 85,000 clones, approximately 90% of which are singletons, and roughly 30% rests with the top ten.

Material: peripheral blood. The genes are TRBV7-9 and TRBJ2-1; 10 bases match TRBD2. This receptor was obtained from a man in his fifties or sixties with active or convalescent COVID-19. The CDR3 DNA reads as TGTGCCAGCACGCTAGCGGGAGCTTACTACAATGAGCAGTTCTTC. Encoded protein: CASTLAGAYYNEQFF. Variable domain in full (rest from reference TRBV7-9 and TRBJ2-1): DTGVSQNPRHKITKRGQNVTFRCDPISEHNRLYWYRQTLGQGPEFLTYFQNEAQLEKSRLLSDRFSAERPKGSFSTLEIQRTEQGDSAMYLCASTLAGAYYNEQFFGPGTRLTVL.